A selection of T cell receptor beta chains follows, all from one sample in a study of T cell responses to AZD1222 COVID-19 vaccine. The protocol was immunoSEQ multiplex PCR, while the TCRdb copy is restricted to in-frame clones and leaves out a portion. The table records some 91,000 clones, 90% to 95% of them present only once. The specimen was peripheral blood, collected on day 0 of AZD1222 vaccination. These receptor sequences come from an adult in good health. Each CDR3 is given with its conserved first and last residue. Fields, in order: J gene, V gene, clone size, D gene, CDR3 DNA, CDR3 protein. The D gene is left open where the match is weak. Size tells how often a clone was seen (once, few, many) or the class of an expanded clone, and some rows leave it out.

J gene: TRBJ2-7
V gene: TRBV5-4
clone size: -
D gene: -
CDR3 DNA: TGTGCCAGCAGCTTGGGGCAGGGGGGAAACGAGCAGTACTTC
CDR3 protein: CASSLGQGGNEQYF

J gene: TRBJ2-4
V gene: TRBV4-2
clone size: -
D gene: -
CDR3 DNA: TGTGCCAGCAGCCAAGGAACCAGGGAGACCAAAAACATTCAGTACTTC
CDR3 protein: CASSQGTRETKNIQYF

J gene: TRBJ2-5
V gene: TRBV20-1
clone size: -
D gene: TRBD2
CDR3 DNA: TGCAGTGCTAGTTTACTAGCGGTAGACCAAGAGACCCAGTACTTC
CDR3 protein: CSASLLAVDQETQYF

J gene: TRBJ2-1
V gene: TRBV20-1
clone size: -
D gene: -
CDR3 DNA: TGCAGTGCTAGTAGCGATGGGTCCTACAATGAGCAGTTCTTC
CDR3 protein: CSASSDGSYNEQFF

J gene: TRBJ2-1
V gene: TRBV10-3
clone size: -
D gene: TRBD1
CDR3 DNA: TGTGCCAGAGGACAGGGGGGGAATGAGCAGTTCTTC
CDR3 protein: CARGQGGNEQFF

J gene: TRBJ1-1
V gene: TRBV29-1
clone size: -
D gene: -
CDR3 DNA: TGCAGCGTTGTTAAGGCTACTGAAGCTTTCTTT
CDR3 protein: CSVVKATEAFF

J gene: TRBJ1-2
V gene: TRBV7-9
clone size: -
D gene: -
CDR3 DNA: TGTGCCAGCAGCTTAGGGATTAACTATGGCTACACCTTC
CDR3 protein: CASSLGINYGYTF

J gene: TRBJ1-5
V gene: TRBV5-6
clone size: -
D gene: -
CDR3 DNA: TGTGCCAGCAGCTTGTGGGGTCCGGAGCAGCCCCAGCATTTT
CDR3 protein: CASSLWGPEQPQHF

J gene: TRBJ1-5
V gene: TRBV25-1
clone size: -
D gene: -
CDR3 DNA: TGTGCCAGCAGGGCCCACGGGGCCAATCAGCCCCAGCATTTT
CDR3 protein: CASRAHGANQPQHF

J gene: TRBJ1-3
V gene: TRBV28
clone size: -
D gene: -
CDR3 DNA: TGTGCCAGCAGTCCTCACTCAGGGGTTGGAAACACCATATATTTT
CDR3 protein: CASSPHSGVGNTIYF

J gene: TRBJ1-1
V gene: TRBV15
clone size: -
D gene: -
CDR3 DNA: TGTGCCACCAGCAGAGATCTCAAGACGGACACTGAAGCTTTCTTT
CDR3 protein: CATSRDLKTDTEAFF

J gene: TRBJ1-1
V gene: TRBV3-1/TRBV3-2
clone size: -
D gene: TRBD1
CDR3 DNA: TGTGCCAGCAGCCCGCGACAGGGGCCAGCTTTCTTT
CDR3 protein: CASSPRQGPAFF

J gene: TRBJ1-1
V gene: TRBV11-1
clone size: once
D gene: -
CDR3 DNA: TGTGCCAGCAGCTTAGCCGGGGGCGGGACTGAAGCTTTCTTT
CDR3 protein: CASSLAGGGTEAFF

J gene: TRBJ2-1
V gene: TRBV7-8
clone size: once
D gene: TRBD1
CDR3 DNA: TGTGCCAGCAGCTCCTTTTCAGGGACAGGGGGAATCAATGAGCAGTTCTTC
CDR3 protein: CASSSFSGTGGINEQFF

J gene: TRBJ2-3
V gene: TRBV7-9
clone size: -
D gene: TRBD1
CDR3 DNA: TGTGCCAGCAGCTTAGCATGGACAGGGAGCACAGATACGCAGTATTTT
CDR3 protein: CASSLAWTGSTDTQYF

J gene: TRBJ2-1
V gene: TRBV13
clone size: once
D gene: -
CDR3 DNA: TGTGCCAGCAGCCATGGGAACGAGCAGTTCTTC
CDR3 protein: CASSHGNEQFF

J gene: TRBJ2-3
V gene: TRBV5-1
clone size: few
D gene: -
CDR3 DNA: TGCGCCAGCAGCTTGGGGGTTAGTTTCACAGATACGCAGTATTTT
CDR3 protein: CASSLGVSFTDTQYF

J gene: TRBJ1-1
V gene: TRBV6-5
clone size: -
D gene: TRBD1
CDR3 DNA: TGTGCCAGCAGTTACGCACAGGGGGCACTACTCACTGAAGCTTTCTTT
CDR3 protein: CASSYAQGALLTEAFF

J gene: TRBJ1-1
V gene: TRBV29-1
clone size: -
D gene: -
CDR3 DNA: TGCAGCGTTGACGGTGTCACTGGCGGGGCTGAAGCTTTCTTT
CDR3 protein: CSVDGVTGGAEAFF

J gene: TRBJ2-1
V gene: TRBV9
clone size: -
D gene: -
CDR3 DNA: TGTGCCAGCAGCGTATTAGGGACTGGATACAATGAGCAGTTCTTC
CDR3 protein: CASSVLGTGYNEQFF

J gene: TRBJ1-5
V gene: TRBV30
clone size: -
D gene: -
CDR3 DNA: TGTGCCTGGAGCTTGTGGGGGCCAAGTCCCCAGCATTTT
CDR3 protein: CAWSLWGPSPQHF

J gene: TRBJ2-2
V gene: TRBV27
clone size: -
D gene: TRBD1
CDR3 DNA: TGTGCCAGCTCCGTCAGGGGGCAAGGCGGGGAGCTGTTTTTT
CDR3 protein: CASSVRGQGGELFF

J gene: TRBJ2-1
V gene: TRBV5-1
clone size: -
D gene: -
CDR3 DNA: TGCGCCAGCAGCTTCGCCGGCGGGACGATAAACAATGAGCAGTTCTTC
CDR3 protein: CASSFAGGTINNEQFF

J gene: TRBJ1-1
V gene: TRBV4-1
clone size: -
D gene: -
CDR3 DNA: TGCGCCAGCAGCCAACGGGGCGAAGCTTTCTTT
CDR3 protein: CASSQRGEAFF

J gene: TRBJ1-3
V gene: TRBV2
clone size: -
D gene: -
CDR3 DNA: TGTGCCAGCAGTGAAGGCAGACACCTAGTCTCTGGAAACACCATATATTTT
CDR3 protein: CASSEGRHLVSGNTIYF

J gene: TRBJ2-3
V gene: TRBV25-1
clone size: -
D gene: TRBD2
CDR3 DNA: TGTGCCAGCAGTGACGAGGACCGGGGGGGTACAGATACGCAGTATTTT
CDR3 protein: CASSDEDRGGTDTQYF

J gene: TRBJ1-2
V gene: TRBV9
clone size: few
D gene: -
CDR3 DNA: TGTGCCAGCAGCCCACTTCTGGACAGCTATGGCTACACCTTC
CDR3 protein: CASSPLLDSYGYTF

J gene: TRBJ1-1
V gene: TRBV7-9
clone size: -
D gene: TRBD1
CDR3 DNA: TGTGCCAGCAGCCCGGGACAGGGTCTCCTCACTGAAGCTTTCTTT
CDR3 protein: CASSPGQGLLTEAFF

J gene: TRBJ2-2
V gene: TRBV7-3
clone size: -
D gene: -
CDR3 DNA: TGTGCCAGCAGCCCCAGGGAGACCGGGGAGCTGTTTTTT
CDR3 protein: CASSPRETGELFF

J gene: TRBJ2-5
V gene: TRBV13
clone size: -
D gene: -
CDR3 DNA: TGTGCCAGCAGCCCTACTGGGGTGTCCACAAACCAATTGGAGACCCAGTACTTC
CDR3 protein: CASSPTGVSTNQLETQYF

J gene: TRBJ1-1
V gene: TRBV4-3
clone size: -
D gene: -
CDR3 DNA: TGCGCCAGCAGCCAAGATGCGACGTCGAACACTGAAGCTTTCTTT
CDR3 protein: CASSQDATSNTEAFF

J gene: TRBJ1-2
V gene: TRBV30
clone size: -
D gene: TRBD1
CDR3 DNA: TGTGCCTGGAGTGTACTCACAGGGGACGGCTACACCTTC
CDR3 protein: CAWSVLTGDGYTF

J gene: TRBJ1-4
V gene: TRBV2
clone size: -
D gene: TRBD1
CDR3 DNA: TGTGCCAGCAGCGAGACAGGGACTGAAAAACTGTTTTTT
CDR3 protein: CASSETGTEKLFF

J gene: TRBJ1-6
V gene: TRBV7-2
clone size: -
D gene: -
CDR3 DNA: TGTGCCAGCAGCTCTGTAGGCTCCTATAATTCACCCCTCCACTTT
CDR3 protein: CASSSVGSYNSPLHF

J gene: TRBJ1-5
V gene: TRBV7-6
clone size: -
D gene: -
CDR3 DNA: TGTGCCGAAGGTGGAGGGTTGGGCAATCAGCCCCAGCATTTT
CDR3 protein: CAEGGGLGNQPQHF

J gene: TRBJ2-5
V gene: TRBV5-1
clone size: -
D gene: TRBD2
CDR3 DNA: TGCGCCAGCAGCTCGGGACTAGCGGGAGGGTCCCAAGAGACCCAGTACTTC
CDR3 protein: CASSSGLAGGSQETQYF

J gene: TRBJ2-7
V gene: TRBV6-5
clone size: -
D gene: -
CDR3 DNA: TGTGCCAGCAGTTTAGACAGCTACGCCTACGAGCAGTACTTC
CDR3 protein: CASSLDSYAYEQYF

J gene: TRBJ2-2
V gene: TRBV5-5
clone size: -
D gene: -
CDR3 DNA: TGTGCCAGCAGCTTGGGGACAGTCCCCGGGGAGCTGTTTTTT
CDR3 protein: CASSLGTVPGELFF

J gene: TRBJ2-1
V gene: TRBV29-1
clone size: -
D gene: -
CDR3 DNA: TGCAGCGCAGGAAATGAGCAGTTCTTC
CDR3 protein: CSAGNEQFF

J gene: TRBJ1-1
V gene: TRBV29-1
clone size: -
D gene: -
CDR3 DNA: TGCAGCGTTGCAGTCAGTTACAACACTGAAGCTTTCTTT
CDR3 protein: CSVAVSYNTEAFF

J gene: TRBJ1-1
V gene: TRBV27
clone size: -
D gene: -
CDR3 DNA: TGTGCCAGCAGTTTAGAGGCGAACACTGAAGCTTTCTTT
CDR3 protein: CASSLEANTEAFF